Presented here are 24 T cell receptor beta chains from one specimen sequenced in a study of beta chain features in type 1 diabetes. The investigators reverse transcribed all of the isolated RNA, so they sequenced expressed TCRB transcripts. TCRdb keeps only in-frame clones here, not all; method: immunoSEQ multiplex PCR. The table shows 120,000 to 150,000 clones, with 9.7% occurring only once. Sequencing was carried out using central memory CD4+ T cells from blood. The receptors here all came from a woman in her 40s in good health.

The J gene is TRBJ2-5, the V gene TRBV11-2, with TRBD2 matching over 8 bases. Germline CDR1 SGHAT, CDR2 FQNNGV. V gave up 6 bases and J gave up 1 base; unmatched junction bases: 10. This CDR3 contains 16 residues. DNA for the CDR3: TGTGCCAGCAGACCCTCAAGCGGGGGAATCCAAGAGACCCAGTACTTC. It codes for CASRPSSGGIQETQYF.

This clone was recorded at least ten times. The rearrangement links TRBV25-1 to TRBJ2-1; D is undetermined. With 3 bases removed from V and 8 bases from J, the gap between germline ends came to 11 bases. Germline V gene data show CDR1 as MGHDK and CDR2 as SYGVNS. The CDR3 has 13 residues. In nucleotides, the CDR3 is TGTGCCAGCAGTGACCAATTAGGAGATGAGCAGTTCTTC. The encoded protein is CASSDQLGDEQFF.

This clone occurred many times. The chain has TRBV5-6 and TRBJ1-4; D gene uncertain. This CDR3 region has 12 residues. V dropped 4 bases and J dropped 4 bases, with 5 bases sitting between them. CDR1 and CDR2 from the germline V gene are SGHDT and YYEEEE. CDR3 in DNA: TGTGCCAGCAGCGCAGTTAATGAAAAACTGTTTTTT. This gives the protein CASSAVNEKLFF.

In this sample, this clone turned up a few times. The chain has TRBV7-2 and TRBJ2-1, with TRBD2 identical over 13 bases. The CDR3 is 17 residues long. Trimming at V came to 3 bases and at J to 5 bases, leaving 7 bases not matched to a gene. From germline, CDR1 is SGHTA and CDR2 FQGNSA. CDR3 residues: CASSFDAGTSGNNEQFF. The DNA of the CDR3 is TGTGCCAGCAGCTTCGACGCCGGGACTAGCGGGAACAATGAGCAGTTCTTC.

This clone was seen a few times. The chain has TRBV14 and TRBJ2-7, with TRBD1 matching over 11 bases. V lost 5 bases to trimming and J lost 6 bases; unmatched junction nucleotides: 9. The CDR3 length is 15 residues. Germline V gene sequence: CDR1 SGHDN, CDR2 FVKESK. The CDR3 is CASSFRTGGLGEQYF. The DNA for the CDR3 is TGTGCCAGCAGCTTCCGGACAGGGGGCTTAGGCGAGCAGTACTTC.

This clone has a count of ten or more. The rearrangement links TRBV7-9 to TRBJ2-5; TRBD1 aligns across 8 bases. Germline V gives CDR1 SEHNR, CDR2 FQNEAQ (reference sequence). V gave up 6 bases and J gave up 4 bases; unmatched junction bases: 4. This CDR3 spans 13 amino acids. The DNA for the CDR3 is TGTGCCAGCAGTAGGACAGGGAGAGAGACCCAGTACTTC. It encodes CASSRTGRETQYF.

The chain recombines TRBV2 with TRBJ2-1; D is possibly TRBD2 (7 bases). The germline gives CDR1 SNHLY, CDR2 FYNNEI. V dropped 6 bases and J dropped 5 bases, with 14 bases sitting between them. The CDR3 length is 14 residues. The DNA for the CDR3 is TGTGCCAGCAGAGGGAGGGGGGTCCACAATGAGCAGTTCTTC. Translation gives CASRGRGVHNEQFF. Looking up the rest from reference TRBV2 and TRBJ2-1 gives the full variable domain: EPEVTQTPSHQVTQMGQEVILRCVPISNHLYFYWYRQILGQKVEFLVSFYNNEISEKSEIFDDQFSVERPDGSNFTLKIRSTKLEDSAMYFCASRGRGVHNEQFFGPGTRLTVL.

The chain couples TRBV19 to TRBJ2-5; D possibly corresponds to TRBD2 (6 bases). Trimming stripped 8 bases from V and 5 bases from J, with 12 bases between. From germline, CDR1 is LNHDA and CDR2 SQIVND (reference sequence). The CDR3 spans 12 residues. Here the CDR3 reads CASGGVRETQYF. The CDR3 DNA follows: TGTGCCAGTGGAGGGGTTCGTGAGACCCAGTACTTC.

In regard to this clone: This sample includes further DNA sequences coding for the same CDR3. Here the CDR3 reads CASSPRGNGGGYTF. As DNA, the CDR3 is TGTGCCAGCAGCCCCAGGGGGAATGGAGGGGGCTACACCTTC. The chain joins TRBV6-5 to TRBJ1-2; TRBD1 matches 7 bases. Germline V gives CDR1 MNHEY, CDR2 SVGAGI. The CDR3 loop spans 14 amino acids. V was pared by 6 bases and J by 8 bases, with 12 bases of the junction left unmatched.

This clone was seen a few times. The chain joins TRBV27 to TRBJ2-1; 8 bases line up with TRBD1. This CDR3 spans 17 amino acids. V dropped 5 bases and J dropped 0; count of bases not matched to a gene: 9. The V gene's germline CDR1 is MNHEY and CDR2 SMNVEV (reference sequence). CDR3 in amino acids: CASSTRTGPSSYNEQFF. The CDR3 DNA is TGTGCCAGCAGTACTCGGACAGGGCCCAGCTCCTACAATGAGCAGTTCTTC.

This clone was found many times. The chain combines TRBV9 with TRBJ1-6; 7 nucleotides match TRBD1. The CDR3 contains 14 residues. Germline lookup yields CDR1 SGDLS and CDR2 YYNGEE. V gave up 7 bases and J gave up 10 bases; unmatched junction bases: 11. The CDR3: CASRGGGPESPLHF. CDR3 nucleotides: TGTGCCAGCCGAGGGGGCGGCCCCGAGTCACCCCTCCACTTT.

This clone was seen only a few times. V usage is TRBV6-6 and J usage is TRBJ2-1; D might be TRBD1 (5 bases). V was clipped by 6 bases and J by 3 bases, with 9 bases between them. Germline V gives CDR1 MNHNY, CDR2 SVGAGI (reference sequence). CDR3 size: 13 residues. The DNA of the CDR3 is TGTGCCAGCAGCAAGGACATCTACAATGAGCAGTTCTTC. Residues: CASSKDIYNEQFF.

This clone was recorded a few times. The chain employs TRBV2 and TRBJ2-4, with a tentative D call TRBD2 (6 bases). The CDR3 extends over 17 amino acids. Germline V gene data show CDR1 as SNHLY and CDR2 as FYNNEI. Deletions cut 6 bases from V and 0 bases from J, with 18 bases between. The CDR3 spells CASSHVADELAKNIQYF. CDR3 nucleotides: TGTGCCAGCAGCCACGTAGCGGACGAGCTAGCCAAAAACATTCAGTACTTC.

Here the CDR3 reads CASSAPPGANSPLHF. The CDR3 DNA sequence: TGTGCCAGCAGTGCTCCACCAGGGGCAAATTCACCCCTCCACTTT. The rearrangement links TRBV6-5 to TRBJ1-6; weak D call: TRBD1 (6 bases). Looked up from germline, CDR1 is MNHEY and CDR2 is SVGAGI. Trimming took off 5 bases at V and 7 bases at J, with 15 bases between the two ends. The CDR3 has 15 residues.

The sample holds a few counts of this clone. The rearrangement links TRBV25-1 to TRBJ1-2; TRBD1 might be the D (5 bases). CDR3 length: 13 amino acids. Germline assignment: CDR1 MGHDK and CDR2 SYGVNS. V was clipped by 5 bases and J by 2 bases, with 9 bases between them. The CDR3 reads CASSRTLNYGYTF. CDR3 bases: TGTGCCAGCAGTCGGACACTGAACTATGGCTACACCTTC.

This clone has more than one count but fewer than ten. Written as DNA, the CDR3 is TGCGCCAGCAGCTTGGAGGGACAGGAGAATGAAAAACTGTTTTTT. It codes for CASSLEGQENEKLFF. The chain is built from TRBV5-1 and TRBJ1-4; 8 bases match TRBD1. Per germline, CDR1 SGHRS and CDR2 YFSETQ. CDR3 size: 15 residues. The V and J ends lost 0 bases and 5 bases, in that order; junction bases with no gene match: 3.

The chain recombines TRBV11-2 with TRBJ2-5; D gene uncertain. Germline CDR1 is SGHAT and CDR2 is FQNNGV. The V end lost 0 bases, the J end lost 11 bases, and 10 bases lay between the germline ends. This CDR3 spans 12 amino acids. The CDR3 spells CASSLDDTEQYF. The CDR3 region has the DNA TGTGCCAGCAGCTTAGATGACACCGAACAGTACTTC.

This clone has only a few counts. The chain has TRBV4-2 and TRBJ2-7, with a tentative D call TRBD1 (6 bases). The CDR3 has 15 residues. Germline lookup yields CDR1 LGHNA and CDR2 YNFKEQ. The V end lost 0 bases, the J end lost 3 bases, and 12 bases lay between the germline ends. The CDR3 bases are TGTGCCAGCAGCCAAGAAGTTGGACAGCTCTACGAGCAGTACTTC. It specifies CASSQEVGQLYEQYF.

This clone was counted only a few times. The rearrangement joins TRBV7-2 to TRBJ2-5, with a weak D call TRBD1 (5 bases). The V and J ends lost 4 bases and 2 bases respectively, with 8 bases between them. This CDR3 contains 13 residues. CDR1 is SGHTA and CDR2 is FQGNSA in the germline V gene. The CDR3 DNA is TGTGCCAGCAGCTCCGGACATCAAGAGACCCAGTACTTC. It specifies CASSSGHQETQYF.

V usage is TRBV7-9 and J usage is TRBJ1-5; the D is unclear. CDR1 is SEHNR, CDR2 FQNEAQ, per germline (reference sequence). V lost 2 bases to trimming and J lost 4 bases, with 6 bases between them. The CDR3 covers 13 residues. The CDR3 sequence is CASSLWENQPQHF. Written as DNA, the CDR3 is TGTGCCAGCAGCTTATGGGAGAATCAGCCCCAGCATTTT.

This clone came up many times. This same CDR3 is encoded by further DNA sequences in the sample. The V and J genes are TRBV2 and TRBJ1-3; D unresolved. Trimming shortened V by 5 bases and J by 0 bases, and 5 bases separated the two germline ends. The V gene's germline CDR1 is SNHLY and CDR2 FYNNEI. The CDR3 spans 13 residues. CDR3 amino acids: CASSFSSGNTIYF. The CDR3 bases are TGTGCCAGCAGTTTCAGCTCTGGAAACACCATATATTTT.

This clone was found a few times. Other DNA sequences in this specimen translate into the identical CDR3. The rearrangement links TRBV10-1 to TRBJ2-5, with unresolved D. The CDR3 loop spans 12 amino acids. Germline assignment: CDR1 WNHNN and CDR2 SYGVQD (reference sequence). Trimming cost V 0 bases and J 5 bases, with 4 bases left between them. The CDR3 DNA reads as TGCGCCAGCAGTGAGTCTCGGGAGACCCAGTACTTC. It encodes CASSESRETQYF.

The CDR3 region has the DNA TGTGCCAGCACCCCGGGATCCAACACCGGGGAGCTGTTTTTT. Protein product: CASTPGSNTGELFF. The chain recombines TRBV7-2 with TRBJ2-2, with D maybe TRBD2 (5 bases). V dropped 7 bases and J dropped 2 bases, with 11 bases sitting between them. Germline V gene data show CDR1 as SGHTA and CDR2 as FQGNSA. This CDR3 has 14 residues.

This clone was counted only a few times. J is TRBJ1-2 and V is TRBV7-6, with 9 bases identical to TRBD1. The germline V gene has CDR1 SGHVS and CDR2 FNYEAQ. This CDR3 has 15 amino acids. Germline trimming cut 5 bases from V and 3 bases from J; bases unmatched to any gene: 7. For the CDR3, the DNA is TGTGCCAGCAGCCAAGGGACAGGGCTGGACTATGGCTACACCTTC. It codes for CASSQGTGLDYGYTF.